Listed here are 21 T cell receptor beta chains from one sample, sequenced in a study of CD8 T cells in Susac syndrome. After extraction with the RNeasy kit, about 0.5 to 1 ug of the RNA was reverse transcribed using random hexamers. One entry per CDR3 protein, called by TCRdb with MiXCR from the immunoSEQ multiplex PCR reads. The data contain 100,000 to 150,000 distinct CDR3 sequences, roughly 80% of them singletons. Sequencing used CD8+ T cells from PBMCs. The origin of the receptors is a human donor with multiple sclerosis.

V gene TRBV4-3 combines with J gene TRBJ1-6; D is unresolved. Deletions cut 1 base from V and 3 bases from J, with 10 bases between. This CDR3 has 16 amino acids. CDR1 and CDR2 from the germline V gene are LGHNA and YSLEER. The CDR3 is CASSQVGNFYNSPLHF. Here the CDR3 DNA reads TGCGCCAGCAGCCAAGTCGGGAACTTCTATAATTCACCCCTCCACTTT.

The genes are TRBV20-1 and TRBJ2-3; 9 bases are a match to TRBD2. Germline loops: CDR1 DFQATT, CDR2 SNEGSKA (reference sequence). The CDR3 contains 14 residues. The V gene end was trimmed by 7 bases and the J gene end by 0 bases; junction bases not matched to a gene: 5. The CDR3 is CSVHTSGSTDTQYF. The CDR3 coding sequence is TGCAGTGTTCATACTAGCGGGAGCACAGATACGCAGTATTTT.

V gene TRBV7-6 combines with J gene TRBJ1-2; D remains unclear. Germline CDR1 and CDR2: SGHVS and FNYEAQ. The germline V and J ends were trimmed by 5 bases and 7 bases, with 8 bases remaining between them. The CDR3 is made up of 11 amino acids. CDR3 coding DNA: TGTGCCAGCAGCCCCGACGTTGGCTACACCTTC. Residues: CASSPDVGYTF. The variable domain in full, with the rest retrieved from reference TRBV7-6 and TRBJ1-2, is GAGVSQSPRYKVTKRGQDVALRCDPISGHVSLYWYRQALGQGPEFLTYFNYEAQQDKSGLPNDRFSAERPEGSISTLTIQRTEQRDSAMYRCASSPDVGYTFGSGTRLTVV.

The genes are TRBV29-1 and TRBJ1-1; tentative D call: TRBD1 (5 bases). This CDR3 region has 12 residues. V was trimmed by 3 bases and J by 5 bases, leaving 10 bases between them. Per the germline V gene, CDR1 is SQVTM and CDR2 is ANQGSEA. Here the CDR3 DNA reads TGCAGCGTTGACCGGGGCTCAACTGAAGCTTTCTTT. It yields the protein CSVDRGSTEAFF.

Only a few counts were recorded for this clonotype. The rearrangement uses TRBV13 and TRBJ1-4; D not certain. V was trimmed by 5 bases and J by 5 bases, leaving 3 bases between them. CDR1 and CDR2 (germline): PRHDT, FYEKMQ (reference sequence). The CDR3 loop spans 11 amino acids. CDR3 residues: CASSLNEKLFF. The CDR3 coding sequence is TGTGCCAGCAGCCTCAATGAAAAACTGTTTTTT. Based on the CDR3 plus reference TRBV13 and TRBJ1-4, the full variable domain is AAGVIQSPRHLIKEKRETATLKCYPIPRHDTVYWYQQGPGQDPQFLISFYEKMQSDKGSIPDRFSAQQFSDYHSELNMSSLELGDSALYFCASSLNEKLFFGSGTQLSVL.

This clonotype was seen just once. CDR3: CASSFLAGGSGELFF. Written as DNA, the CDR3 is TGTGCCAGCAGCTTCCTAGCGGGAGGTTCCGGGGAGCTGTTTTTT. The V call is TRBV11-1, the J call TRBJ2-2; TRBD2 aligns across 11 bases. Germline CDR1 and CDR2: SGHAT and FQDESV (reference sequence). V lost 3 bases and J lost 6; bases outside the gene matches: 3. There are 15 residues in the CDR3.

J is TRBJ2-1 and V is TRBV7-9, with D possibly being TRBD2 (5 bases). V was cut by 1 base and J by 1 base, with 11 bases left in between. This CDR3 contains 16 residues. Looked up from germline, CDR1 is SEHNR and CDR2 is FQNEAQ (reference sequence). In DNA form, the CDR3 reads TGTGCCAGCAGCTTAGGTCTAGCTCTATCCTACAATGAGCAGTTCTTC. Amino acids: CASSLGLALSYNEQFF.

The chain has TRBV3-1 and TRBJ1-4; D may be TRBD1 (5 bases). The CDR3 contains 14 residues. Trimming stripped 0 bases from V and 6 bases from J, with 8 bases between. Germline lookup yields CDR1 LGHDT and CDR2 YNNKEL (reference sequence). The CDR3 sequence: CASSQEQEYEKLFF. For the CDR3, the DNA is TGTGCCAGCAGCCAAGAACAGGAGTATGAAAAACTGTTTTTT.

V usage is TRBV4-2 and J usage is TRBJ2-1; no definite D call. CDR1 and CDR2 (germline): LGHNA, YNFKEQ. CDR3 length: 17 amino acids. Trimming took off 0 bases at V and 0 bases at J, with 12 bases between the two ends. This chain's CDR3 is CASSQDSQVFSYNEQFF. The CDR3 nucleotides are TGTGCCAGCAGCCAAGATAGCCAGGTCTTCTCCTACAATGAGCAGTTCTTC.

The chain has TRBV20-1 and TRBJ1-1, with 8 bases lining up with TRBD1. V shed 0 bases and J 5 bases; nucleotides not matched to a gene: 11. From germline, CDR1 is DFQATT and CDR2 SNEGSKA (reference sequence). The CDR3 contains 16 residues. CDR3: CSARDQGAPSWTEAFF. The CDR3 nucleotides are TGCAGTGCTAGAGACCAGGGGGCCCCCTCCTGGACTGAAGCTTTCTTT.

The chain employs TRBV27 and TRBJ2-7; 11 bases agree with TRBD2. Germline V gives CDR1 MNHEY, CDR2 SMNVEV (reference sequence). The CDR3 is made up of 15 amino acids. With V trimmed by 6 bases and J by 4 bases, 8 bases remained unmatched. CDR3 sequence reads: CASSPGTSGLYEQYV. The CDR3 bases are TGTGCCAGCAGCCCCGGGACTAGCGGCCTATACGAGCAGTACGTC.

This clonotype was counted only a few times. The V call is TRBV24-1, the J call TRBJ2-1, with D unresolved. Germline CDR1 and CDR2: KGHDR and SFDVKD. Trimming took off 8 bases at V and 0 bases at J, with 10 bases between the two ends. The CDR3 contains 14 residues. The CDR3 loop is CATTSPSSYNEQFF. Here the CDR3 DNA reads TGTGCCACCACTTCTCCCAGCTCCTACAATGAGCAGTTCTTC.

The chain couples TRBV28 to TRBJ2-7; 8 bases fit TRBD1. This CDR3 contains 15 residues. V was pared by 2 bases and J by 5 bases, with 8 bases of the junction left unmatched. The germline V gene encodes CDR1 MDHEN and CDR2 SYDVKM. The CDR3 nucleotides are TGTGCCAGCAGTTTAGACCCAGGGGGCGCGGACGAGCAGTACTTC. It is translated as CASSLDPGGADEQYF.

The chain joins TRBV19 to TRBJ1-1; D remains unclear. The CDR3 runs to 13 residues. Germline CDR1 and CDR2: LNHDA and SQIVND (reference sequence). The V end was cut by 2 bases, the J end by 4 bases, with 8 bases between. CDR3 sequence reads: CASSISGSTEAFF. For the CDR3, the DNA is TGTGCCAGTAGTATATCGGGAAGCACTGAAGCTTTCTTT.

The chain employs TRBV7-9 and TRBJ1-5; D is possibly TRBD1 (5 bases). Germline V gene sequence: CDR1 SEHNR, CDR2 FQNEAQ (reference sequence). The CDR3 is 14 residues long. Deletions cut 5 bases from V and 3 bases from J, with 11 bases between. The CDR3 bases are TGTGCCAGCAGCAGAGACAGTTACAATCAGCCCCAGCATTTT. It codes for CASSRDSYNQPQHF.

The chain links TRBV9 to TRBJ2-6; 10 bases are shared with TRBD1. Trimming took 3 bases from V and 0 from J; bases not matched to a gene: 15. This CDR3 has 21 residues. CDR1 and CDR2 (germline): SGDLS, YYNGEE. CDR3 in DNA: TGTGCCAGCAGCGCCCGGCTAAGGGACAGGGGACCACTCTCTGGGGCCAACGTCCTGACTTTC. Its translation: CASSARLRDRGPLSGANVLTF.

This clonotype was detected only once. The rearrangement links TRBV19 to TRBJ2-1; 9 positions agree with TRBD2. CDR3 length equals 16 residues. V lost 3 bases and J lost 0; bases outside the gene matches: 3. CDR1 LNHDA and CDR2 SQIVND come from the germline V gene (reference sequence). The CDR3 DNA reads TGTGCCAGTAGTATGCTAGCGGGGAGCTCCTACAATGAGCAGTTCTTC. It codes for CASSMLAGSSYNEQFF. The full variable domain, its missing parts supplied by reference TRBV19 and TRBJ2-1, is DGGITQSPKYLFRKEGQNVTLSCEQNLNHDAMYWYRQDPGQGLRLIYYSQIVNDFQKGDIAEGYSVSREKKESFPLTVTSAQKNPTAFYLCASSMLAGSSYNEQFFGPGTRLTVL.

CDR3 region: CASSRTSGGPETQYF. The CDR3 coding sequence is TGTGCCAGCAGCCGGACTAGCGGGGGGCCAGAGACCCAGTACTTC. The chain uses TRBV27 and TRBJ2-5, with 14 bases fitting TRBD2. In germline, CDR1 is MNHEY, CDR2 SMNVEV (reference sequence). V shed 6 bases, J shed 4 bases, and the junction held 4 bases outside the gene matches. The CDR3 extends over 15 amino acids.

The chain couples TRBV29-1 to TRBJ2-5; possible D gene TRBD1, 5 bases. Per the germline V gene, CDR1 is SQVTM and CDR2 is ANQGSEA. This CDR3 contains 13 residues. V lost 6 bases to trimming and J lost 4 bases, with 15 bases between them. CDR3 coding DNA: TGCAGCGTCCTCGTCCAGGGCGGAGAGACCCAGTACTTC. Translation gives CSVLVQGGETQYF.

The V gene is TRBV6-6, the J gene TRBJ2-1, with TRBD2 matching 8 bases. Germline trimming cut 3 bases from V and 10 bases from J; bases unmatched to any gene: 5. The CDR3 covers 13 residues. The V gene's germline CDR1 is MNHNY and CDR2 SVGAGI (reference sequence). This CDR3 is CASSYGTSGEQFF. CDR3 nucleotide sequence: TGTGCCAGCAGTTATGGTACTAGCGGCGAGCAGTTCTTC.

The rearrangement uses TRBV19 and TRBJ2-1; tentatively, D is TRBD2 (5 bases). Germline-derived CDR1 and CDR2 are LNHDA and SQIVND (reference sequence). The length of the CDR3 is 13 residues. The ends were cut back, 1 base at V and 12 bases at J, with 13 bases in the middle. Written as DNA, the CDR3 is TGTGCCAGTAGTATAGGTCTATTAGGAGGGCAGTTCTTC. Protein: CASSIGLLGGQFF.